This T cell receptor beta chain is drawn from a study of T cells in Graves' hyperthyroidism and ophthalmopathy. This clonotype was recorded at least ten times. As yet, its antigen is unknown. General study findings and limits: Before onset, by a median of 6.5 months, the model predicted ophthalmopathy.

Amplification targeted TCR beta CDR3 regions from RNA transcripts. The TCR CDR3 was amplified in a first-round RT-PCR using the HTBI primer set. Each CDR3 protein is one row after TCRdb ran MiXCR on the multiplex PCR reads. This table has hundreds of thousands of distinct CDR3 sequences, roughly 15% appearing once. The V and J ends lost 1 base and 3 bases respectively, with 13 bases between them. The length of the CDR3 is 15 residues. CDR1 SGHDN and CDR2 FVKESK come from the germline V gene. Ophthalmopathy patients all had a Clinical Activity Score of at least 3, a NOSPECS grade of at least 4 and disease under 3 months old. It was uncontrolled infection, other autoimmune disease, pregnancy or lactation that excluded patients.

The chain combines TRBV14 with TRBJ2-7; the D gene is possibly TRBD1 (5 bases). The sequence came from a woman aged 40 to 49 with Graves' ophthalmopathy. Material for sequencing was blood. The CDR3 DNA sequence: TGTGCCAGCAGCCAAGTGTTTCACAGGAACTACGAGCAGTACTTC. Translation: CASSQVFHRNYEQYF.